The 9 T cell receptor beta chains presented below share a single source sample, sequenced in a study of T cell responses to AZD1222 COVID-19 vaccine. The assay was immunoSEQ multiplex PCR, and TCRdb's table has in-frame clones only and misses some. The table shows roughly 70,000 clones, with around 84% occurring only once. The source material was peripheral blood, sampled on day 0 of AZD1222 vaccination. The receptors were gathered from an adult in good health.

The V gene is TRBV19, the J gene TRBJ2-1; 7 bases match TRBD2. CDR3 length: 14 residues. CDR1 and CDR2 from the germline V gene are LNHDA and SQIVND (reference sequence). The V gene end was trimmed by 4 bases and the J gene end by 6 bases; junction bases not matched to a gene: 6. The CDR3 is CASSRPGGINEQFF. In DNA form, the CDR3 reads TGTGCCAGTAGTAGACCGGGAGGTATCAATGAGCAGTTCTTC.

The chain employs TRBV6-5 and TRBJ2-1; D is ambiguous. Trimming removed 7 bases at V and 0 bases at J, with 10 bases between. Germline CDR1 MNHEY, CDR2 SVGAGI. CDR3 length: 14 residues. The CDR3 nucleotides are TGTGCCAGCATCCTATTAGACTCCTACAATGAGCAGTTCTTC. Encoded protein: CASILLDSYNEQFF.

The chain links TRBV11-3 to TRBJ2-6; D unclear. The CDR3 consists of 14 residues. Trimming cost V 2 bases and J 0 bases, with 2 bases left between them. The germline gives CDR1 SGHNT, CDR2 YENEEA. This chain's CDR3 is CASSLISGANVLTF. The CDR3 DNA reads as TGTGCCAGCAGCTTAATCTCTGGGGCCAACGTCCTGACTTTC. The full variable domain, rest sourced from reference TRBV11-3 and TRBJ2-6, is EAGVVQSPRYKIIEKKQPVAFWCNPISGHNTLYWYLQNLGQGPELLIRYENEEAVDDSQLPKDRFSAERLKGVDSTLKIQPAELGDSAVYLCASSLISGANVLTFGAGSRLTVL.

The chain carries TRBV19 and TRBJ1-1; D call uncertain. The CDR3 consists of 14 residues. Trimming took off 3 bases at V and 5 bases at J, with 13 bases between the two ends. The V gene's germline CDR1 is LNHDA and CDR2 SQIVND (reference sequence). The CDR3 here is CASSILGSLTEAFF. The CDR3 DNA reads TGTGCCAGTAGTATCCTGGGTTCTTTAACTGAAGCTTTCTTT.

The chain carries TRBV19 and TRBJ1-1; D remains ambiguous. Germline-derived CDR1 and CDR2 are LNHDA and SQIVND (reference sequence). The V and J ends lost 5 bases and 2 bases respectively, with 15 bases between them. The CDR3 spans 15 residues. CDR3 nucleotide sequence: TGTGCCAGTAGTGGGCTGGGCCGAAGAAACACTGAAGCTTTCTTT. It encodes CASSGLGRRNTEAFF.

V and J are TRBV20-1 and TRBJ1-2, with unresolved D. This CDR3 has 12 amino acids. Trimming took off 3 bases at V and 1 base at J, with 6 bases between the two ends. Germline V gene lookup returns CDR1 DFQATT and CDR2 SNEGSKA (reference sequence). The CDR3 DNA reads as TGCAGTGCTAGTTACAGTAACTATGGCTACACCTTC. Encoded protein: CSASYSNYGYTF.

V is TRBV6-5 and J is TRBJ2-3, with D possibly matching TRBD1 (5 bases). The CDR3 covers 15 residues. Germline-derived CDR1 and CDR2 are MNHEY and SVGAGI. Between the trimmed V and J ends, which lost 6 bases and 7 bases, there was a span of 20 bases. The CDR3 loop is CASSQREAGLNTQYF. The CDR3 DNA reads TGTGCCAGCAGCCAGAGAGAGGCAGGGTTGAATACGCAGTATTTT.

The rearrangement joins TRBV27 to TRBJ1-4; D perhaps matches TRBD1 (5 bases). This CDR3 has 14 residues. V was trimmed by 2 bases and J by 7 bases, leaving 11 bases between them. Per the germline V gene, CDR1 is MNHEY and CDR2 is SMNVEV (reference sequence). The CDR3 sequence is CASSLAGSREKLFF. CDR3 sequence (DNA): TGTGCCAGCAGTTTAGCAGGGAGCCGTGAAAAACTGTTTTTT.

The gene calls are TRBV5-4 and TRBJ1-5; D remains ambiguous. From germline, CDR1 is SGHNT and CDR2 YYREEE (reference sequence). This CDR3 has 13 residues. V shed 1 base and J shed 2 bases, with 4 bases lying between them. The CDR3 reads CASSLFGNQPQHF. The CDR3 bases are TGTGCCAGCAGCTTGTTTGGCAATCAGCCCCAGCATTTT.